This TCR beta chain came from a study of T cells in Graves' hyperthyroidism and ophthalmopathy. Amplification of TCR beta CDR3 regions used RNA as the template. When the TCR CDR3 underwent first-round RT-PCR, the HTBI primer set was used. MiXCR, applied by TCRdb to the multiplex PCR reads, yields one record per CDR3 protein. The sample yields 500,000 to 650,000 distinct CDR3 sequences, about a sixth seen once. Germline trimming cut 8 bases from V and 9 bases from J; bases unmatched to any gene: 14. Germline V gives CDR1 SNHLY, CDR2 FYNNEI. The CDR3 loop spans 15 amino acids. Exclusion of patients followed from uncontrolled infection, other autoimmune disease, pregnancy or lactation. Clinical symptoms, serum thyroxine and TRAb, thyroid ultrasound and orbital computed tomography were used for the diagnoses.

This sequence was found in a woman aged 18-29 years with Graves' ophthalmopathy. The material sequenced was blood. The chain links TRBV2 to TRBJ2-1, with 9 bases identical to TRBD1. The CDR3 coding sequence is TGTGCCAGCTCGTCCGGGACAGGGATGCACGGTGAGCAGTTCTTC. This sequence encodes CASSSGTGMHGEQFF.